The 21 T cell receptor beta chains below were found in one sample sequenced in a study of OX40 agonist ivuxolimab in advanced cancers. Sequencing used immunoSEQ multiplex PCR; TCRdb keeps in-frame clones, though not all of them. The repertoire holds 45,000 to 70,000 clones, with 75% to 85% as singletons. The input for sequencing was CD4+ or CD8+ T cells sorted from blood, taken in a trial of the OX40 agonist ivuxolimab. These receptors originate from an adult with an advanced solid tumor such as melanoma, head and neck, liver or kidney cancer.

J is TRBJ1-5 and V is TRBV7-2; D gene uncertain. V was cut by 4 bases and J by 6 bases, with 7 bases left in between. CDR1 and CDR2 from the germline V gene are SGHTA and FQGNSA. CDR3 length equals 12 residues. Here the CDR3 reads CASSSTVQPQHF. The CDR3 coding sequence is TGTGCCAGCAGCTCAACGGTTCAGCCCCAGCATTTT.

CDR3 nucleotide sequence: TGTGCCACCAGCAGAGGGTCTTTGGGGAGTTGGGATGAGCAGTTCTTC. It codes for CATSRGSLGSWDEQFF. The J gene is TRBJ2-1, the V gene TRBV15; D may be TRBD2 (5 bases). The V gene lost 1 base and the J gene lost 8 bases, with 18 bases spanning the gap. The CDR3 covers 16 residues. Looked up from germline, CDR1 is LNHNV and CDR2 is YYDKDF (reference sequence).

V usage is TRBV5-1 and J usage is TRBJ2-3; D unresolved. CDR1 SGHRS and CDR2 YFSETQ come from the germline V gene. The CDR3 has 13 amino acids. Trimming stripped 0 bases from V and 1 base from J, with 3 bases between. The CDR3: CASSLDGTDTQYF. The CDR3, as DNA: TGCGCCAGCAGCTTGGACGGCACAGATACGCAGTATTTT.

The rearrangement uses TRBV20-1 and TRBJ1-1; D is ambiguous. V was pared by 6 bases and J by 1 base, with 6 bases between. The germline V gene has CDR1 DFQATT and CDR2 SNEGSKA (reference sequence). The CDR3 extends over 11 amino acids. The CDR3, as DNA: TGCAGTGCCCCCGAGAACACTGAAGCTTTCTTT. It encodes CSAPENTEAFF.

The rearrangement uses TRBV7-2 and TRBJ2-7, with 11 bases matching TRBD1. Germline V gene sequence: CDR1 SGHTA, CDR2 FQGNSA. V shed 2 bases and J 6 bases; nucleotides not matched to a gene: 3. This CDR3 contains 14 residues. CDR3 in DNA: TGTGCCAGCAGCTTAAGGACAGGGGGCGTCGAGCAGTACTTC. It encodes CASSLRTGGVEQYF.

The CDR3: CSPRPPSGYTF. In DNA form, the CDR3 reads TGCAGCCCCCGCCCGCCTTCAGGCTACACCTTC. The chain links TRBV20-1 to TRBJ1-2, with unresolved D. The length of the CDR3 is 11 residues. Per the germline V gene, CDR1 is DFQATT and CDR2 is SNEGSKA (reference sequence).

This sequence joins TRBV5-4 and TRBJ1-3, with 10 bases matching TRBD1. V gave up 3 bases and J gave up 4 bases; unmatched junction bases: 10. CDR3 length: 17 residues. From germline, CDR1 is SGHNT and CDR2 YYREEE (reference sequence). The CDR3 region is CASSSVPGQGRGNTIYF. DNA of the CDR3: TGTGCCAGCAGCTCCGTCCCGGGACAGGGGAGGGGAAACACCATATATTTT.

The chain has TRBV2 and TRBJ2-1; D is uncertain. The CDR3 is 11 residues long. From germline, CDR1 is SNHLY and CDR2 FYNNEI. Trimming removed 6 bases at V and 7 bases at J, with 7 bases between. The CDR3: CASSLMNEQFF. CDR3 DNA: TGTGCCAGCAGCCTAATGAATGAGCAGTTCTTC.

CDR3 nucleotides: TGTGCCAGCAGCGCCTCCCGGGAAAATGAGCAGTTCTTC. Translation: CASSASRENEQFF. J is TRBJ2-1 and V is TRBV7-3; the D gene is possibly TRBD2 (5 bases). CDR3 length: 13 amino acids. CDR1 SGHTA and CDR2 FQGTGA come from the germline V gene. Trimming removed 5 bases at V and 7 bases at J, with 12 bases between.

This chain uses TRBV6-1 with TRBJ2-1; 9 positions agree with TRBD1. The CDR3 contains 15 residues. J lost 7 bases, V lost 2 bases, and 6 bases had no gene match. Germline V lookup: CDR1 MNHNS, CDR2 SASEGT. CDR3 in amino acids: CASSELGTGKNEQFF. In DNA, the CDR3 is TGTGCCAGCAGTGAATTAGGGACAGGGAAGAATGAGCAGTTCTTC.

The chain has TRBV7-3 and TRBJ2-5; the D is unclear. V was shortened by 0 bases and J by 5 bases, with 7 bases between the two germline ends. CDR1 and CDR2 from the germline V gene are SGHTA and FQGTGA. The CDR3 totals 13 residues. The CDR3 is CASSLTLRETQYF. The DNA of the CDR3 is TGTGCCAGCAGCTTAACGTTGAGGGAGACCCAGTACTTC.

The chain has TRBV2 and TRBJ1-3; D is uncertain. In germline, CDR1 is SNHLY, CDR2 FYNNEI. The CDR3 spans 14 residues. V dropped 7 bases and J dropped 1 base, with 11 bases sitting between them. The CDR3, as DNA: TGTGCCAGCATCGAAAGCTGGTCTGGAAACACCATATATTTT. Its protein is CASIESWSGNTIYF.

This clone was seen more than once but under ten times. The chain recombines TRBV4-2 with TRBJ2-5, with no clear D. The CDR3 sequence is 13 residues long. The V and J ends lost 4 bases and 4 bases respectively, with 10 bases between them. In germline, CDR1 is LGHNA, CDR2 YNFKEQ. In DNA form, the CDR3 reads TGTGCCAGCAGCCCAAACAGTGGAGAGACCCAGTACTTC. Protein: CASSPNSGETQYF.

The chain is built from TRBV11-3 and TRBJ2-1, with 7 bases fitting TRBD2. CDR1 and CDR2 from the germline V gene are SGHNT and YENEEA. V trimming: 6 bases; J trimming: 10 bases; junction bases outside the gene matches: 6. This CDR3 is built from 12 residues. CDR3 nucleotide sequence: TGTGCCAGCAGTTCAACTAGCGCGGAGCAGTTCTTC. This translates into CASSSTSAEQFF. The whole variable domain, filled in from reference TRBV11-3 and TRBJ2-1, reads EAGVVQSPRYKIIEKKQPVAFWCNPISGHNTLYWYLQNLGQGPELLIRYENEEAVDDSQLPKDRFSAERLKGVDSTLKIQPAELGDSAVYLCASSSTSAEQFFGPGTRLTVL.

This sequence joins TRBV28 and TRBJ1-2; 8 bases map to TRBD1. Germline V gene data show CDR1 as MDHEN and CDR2 as SYDVKM. The CDR3 is made up of 14 amino acids. The V and J ends lost 3 bases and 5 bases, in that order; junction bases with no gene match: 5. Here the CDR3 reads CASSLLRGPYGYTF. As DNA, the CDR3 is TGTGCCAGCAGTTTGCTCAGGGGGCCTTATGGCTACACCTTC.

This chain connects TRBV7-2 to TRBJ2-3, with TRBD2 matching over 9 bases. V lost 3 bases and J lost 1; bases outside the gene matches: 8. CDR3 length: 17 amino acids. The V gene's germline CDR1 is SGHTA and CDR2 FQGNSA. The DNA of the CDR3 is TGTGCCAGCAGCTTGAACCCCGGGACTAGCCGCACAGATACGCAGTATTTT. Translation: CASSLNPGTSRTDTQYF.

This chain connects TRBV2 to TRBJ1-1; D unresolved. This CDR3 spans 13 amino acids. V dropped 1 base and J dropped 2 bases, with 5 bases sitting between them. Looked up from germline, CDR1 is SNHLY and CDR2 is FYNNEI. The CDR3 protein is CASSEEVNTEAFF. CDR3 bases: TGTGCCAGCAGTGAAGAGGTCAACACTGAAGCTTTCTTT. Drawing the rest from reference TRBV2 and TRBJ1-1, the complete variable domain is EPEVTQTPSHQVTQMGQEVILRCVPISNHLYFYWYRQILGQKVEFLVSFYNNEISEKSEIFDDQFSVERPDGSNFTLKIRSTKLEDSAMYFCASSEEVNTEAFFGQGTRLTVV.

The gene calls are TRBV2 and TRBJ2-5, with D maybe TRBD2 (6 bases). Between the trimmed V and J ends, which lost 8 bases and 4 bases, there was a span of 14 bases. Per the germline V gene, CDR1 is SNHLY and CDR2 is FYNNEI. The CDR3 runs to 13 residues. The CDR3 loop reads CASYGTPRETQYF. The CDR3 DNA follows: TGTGCCAGCTATGGGACTCCACGAGAGACCCAGTACTTC.

The table lists this clone with a few counts. The chain couples TRBV9 to TRBJ2-7; a weak D match, TRBD2 (6 bases). The germline V gene has CDR1 SGDLS and CDR2 YYNGEE. Trimming pared 0 bases from V and 2 bases from J, leaving 9 bases between. The CDR3 covers 14 residues. Here the CDR3 DNA reads TGTGCCAGCAGCGTAGGTGGAGGGACCTACGAGCAGTACTTC. Translated, it gives CASSVGGGTYEQYF.

The V call is TRBV13, the J call TRBJ2-5; D unresolved. Trimming cost V 0 bases and J 4 bases, with 9 bases left between them. The CDR3 is made up of 14 amino acids. Germline loops: CDR1 PRHDT, CDR2 FYEKMQ (reference sequence). CDR3 in DNA: TGTGCCAGCAGCTTAGGCTCGAAGGGAGAGACCCAGTACTTC. It specifies CASSLGSKGETQYF.

The chain is built from TRBV7-3 and TRBJ1-1; unclear D gene. With 5 bases removed from V and 1 base from J, the gap between germline ends came to 8 bases. Looked up from germline, CDR1 is SGHTA and CDR2 is FQGTGA. The CDR3 has 13 residues. The CDR3 region is CASSLARNTEAFF. CDR3 bases: TGTGCCAGCAGCCTGGCACGGAACACTGAAGCTTTCTTT.